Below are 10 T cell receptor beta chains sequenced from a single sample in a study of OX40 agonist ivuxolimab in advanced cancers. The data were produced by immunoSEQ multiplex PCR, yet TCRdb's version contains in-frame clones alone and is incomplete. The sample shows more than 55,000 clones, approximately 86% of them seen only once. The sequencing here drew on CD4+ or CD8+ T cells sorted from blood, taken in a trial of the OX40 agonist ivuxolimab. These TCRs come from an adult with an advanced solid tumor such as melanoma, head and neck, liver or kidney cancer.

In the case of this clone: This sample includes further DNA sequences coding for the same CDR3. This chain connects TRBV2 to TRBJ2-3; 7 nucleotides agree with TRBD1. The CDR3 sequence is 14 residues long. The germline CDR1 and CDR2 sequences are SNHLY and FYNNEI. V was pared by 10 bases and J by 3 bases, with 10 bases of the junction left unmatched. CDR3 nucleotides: TGTGCCATGATCCGGGACAGTCTAACAGATACGCAGTATTTT. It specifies CAMIRDSLTDTQYF. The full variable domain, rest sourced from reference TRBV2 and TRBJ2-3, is EPEVTQTPSHQVTQMGQEVILRCVPISNHLYFYWYRQILGQKVEFLVSFYNNEISEKSEIFDDQFSVERPDGSNFTLKIRSTKLEDSAMYFCAMIRDSLTDTQYFGPGTRLTVL.

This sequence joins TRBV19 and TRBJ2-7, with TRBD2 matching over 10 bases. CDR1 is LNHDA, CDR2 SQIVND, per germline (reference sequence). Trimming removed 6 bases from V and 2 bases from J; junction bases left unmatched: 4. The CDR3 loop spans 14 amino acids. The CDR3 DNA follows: TGTGCCAGTAGGGACCTAGCGGGAGCCTACGAGCAGTACTTC. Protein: CASRDLAGAYEQYF.

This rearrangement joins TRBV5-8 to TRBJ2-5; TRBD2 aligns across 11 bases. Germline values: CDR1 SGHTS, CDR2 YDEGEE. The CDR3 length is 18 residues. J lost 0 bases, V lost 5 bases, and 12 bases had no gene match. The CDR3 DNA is TGTGCCAGCAGTAGCTCCGGGACTAGCGGTTTATACCAAGAGACCCAGTACTTC. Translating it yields CASSSSGTSGLYQETQYF.

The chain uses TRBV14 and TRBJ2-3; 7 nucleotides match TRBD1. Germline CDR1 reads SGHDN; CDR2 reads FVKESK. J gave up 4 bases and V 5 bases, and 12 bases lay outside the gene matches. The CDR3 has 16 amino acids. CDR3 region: CASSKRDSPTPDTQYF. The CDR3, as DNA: TGTGCCAGCAGCAAAAGGGACAGTCCTACGCCAGATACGCAGTATTTT.

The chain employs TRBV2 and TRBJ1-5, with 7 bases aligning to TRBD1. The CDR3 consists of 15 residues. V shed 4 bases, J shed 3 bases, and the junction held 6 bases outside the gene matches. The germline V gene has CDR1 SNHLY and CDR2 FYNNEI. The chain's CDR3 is CASSGQGVNNQPQHF. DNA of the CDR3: TGTGCCAGCAGTGGGCAGGGGGTTAACAATCAGCCCCAGCATTTT.

The CDR3 DNA reads TGCGCCAGCAGCCCGAGGGCAGGGGGGATTTCACCCCTCCACTTT. Translating it yields CASSPRAGGISPLHF. The V and J genes are TRBV4-1 and TRBJ1-6, with TRBD1 matching over 7 bases. CDR1 MGHRA and CDR2 YSYEKL come from the germline V gene. The CDR3 totals 15 residues. Trimming took 4 bases from V and 9 from J; bases not matched to a gene: 9.

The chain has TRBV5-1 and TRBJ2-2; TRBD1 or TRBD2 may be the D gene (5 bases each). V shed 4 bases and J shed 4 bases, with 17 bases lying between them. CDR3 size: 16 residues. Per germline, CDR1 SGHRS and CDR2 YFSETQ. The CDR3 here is CASSRHTRELTGELFF. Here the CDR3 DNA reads TGCGCCAGCAGCCGACACACCAGGGAGCTCACCGGGGAGCTGTTTTTT.

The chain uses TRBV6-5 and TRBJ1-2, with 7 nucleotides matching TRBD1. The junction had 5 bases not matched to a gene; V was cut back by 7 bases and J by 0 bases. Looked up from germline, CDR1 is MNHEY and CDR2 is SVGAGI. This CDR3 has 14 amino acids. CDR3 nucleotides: TGTGCCAGCACCTCCGGGACAGCTAACTATGGCTACACCTTC. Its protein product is CASTSGTANYGYTF.

For the CDR3, the DNA is TGCAGCGCGTGGCAGGGGATCTACGAGCAGTACTTC. Protein product: CSAWQGIYEQYF. V is TRBV29-1 and J is TRBJ2-7, with D maybe TRBD1 (6 bases). V lost 7 bases and J 3 bases, leaving 13 bases between the germline ends. The germline V gene has CDR1 SQVTM and CDR2 ANQGSEA. CDR3 length equals 12 residues.

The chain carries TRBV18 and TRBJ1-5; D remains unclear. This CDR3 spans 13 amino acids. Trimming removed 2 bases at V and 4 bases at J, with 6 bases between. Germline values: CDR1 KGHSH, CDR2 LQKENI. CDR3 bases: TGTGCCAGCTCACCAGGGAAGAATCAGCCCCAGCATTTT. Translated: CASSPGKNQPQHF.